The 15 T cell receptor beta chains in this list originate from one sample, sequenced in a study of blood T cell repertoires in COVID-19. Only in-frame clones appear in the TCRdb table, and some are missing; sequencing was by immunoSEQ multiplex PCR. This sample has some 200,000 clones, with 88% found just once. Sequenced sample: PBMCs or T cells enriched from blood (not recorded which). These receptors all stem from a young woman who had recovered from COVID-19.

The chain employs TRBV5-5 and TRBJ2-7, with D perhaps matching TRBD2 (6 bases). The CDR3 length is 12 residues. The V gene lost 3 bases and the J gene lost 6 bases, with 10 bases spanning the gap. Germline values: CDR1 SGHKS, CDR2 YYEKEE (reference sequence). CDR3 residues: CASSYSGVEQYF. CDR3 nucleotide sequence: TGTGCCAGCAGCTACTCGGGGGTCGAGCAGTACTTC.

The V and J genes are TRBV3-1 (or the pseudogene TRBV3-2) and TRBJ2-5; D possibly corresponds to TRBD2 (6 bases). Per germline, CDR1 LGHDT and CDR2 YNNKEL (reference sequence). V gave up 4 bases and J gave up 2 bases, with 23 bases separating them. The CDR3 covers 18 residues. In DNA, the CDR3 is TGTGCCAGCAGCCCCCCCCCACGACTAGGCGTTGGGCAAGAGACCCAGTACTTC. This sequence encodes CASSPPPRLGVGQETQYF.

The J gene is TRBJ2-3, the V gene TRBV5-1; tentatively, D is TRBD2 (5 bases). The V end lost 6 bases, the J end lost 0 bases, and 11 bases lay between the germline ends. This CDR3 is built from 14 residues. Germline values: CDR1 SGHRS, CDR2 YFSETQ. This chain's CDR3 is CASNPAGSTDTQYF. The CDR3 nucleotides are TGCGCCAGCAACCCCGCGGGCAGCACAGATACGCAGTATTTT.

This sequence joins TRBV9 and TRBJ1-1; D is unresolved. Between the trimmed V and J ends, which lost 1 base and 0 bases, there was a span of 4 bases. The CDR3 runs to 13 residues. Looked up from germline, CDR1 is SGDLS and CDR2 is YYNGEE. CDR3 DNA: TGTGCCAGCAGCGTAACACTGAACACTGAAGCTTTCTTT. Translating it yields CASSVTLNTEAFF.

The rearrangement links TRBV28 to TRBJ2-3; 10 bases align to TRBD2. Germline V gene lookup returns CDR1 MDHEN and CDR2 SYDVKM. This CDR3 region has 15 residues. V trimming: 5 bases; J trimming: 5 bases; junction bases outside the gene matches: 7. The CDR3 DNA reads TGTGCCAGCAGTCTCCCAGCGGGGGGGCTAGATACGCAGTATTTT. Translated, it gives CASSLPAGGLDTQYF.

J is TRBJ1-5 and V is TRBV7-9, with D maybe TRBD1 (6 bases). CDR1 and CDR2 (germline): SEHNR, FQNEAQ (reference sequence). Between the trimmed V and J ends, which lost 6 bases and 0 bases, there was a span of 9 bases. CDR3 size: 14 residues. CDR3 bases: TGTGCCAGCAGACGGACAGTTAGCAATCAGCCCCAGCATTTT. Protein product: CASRRTVSNQPQHF.

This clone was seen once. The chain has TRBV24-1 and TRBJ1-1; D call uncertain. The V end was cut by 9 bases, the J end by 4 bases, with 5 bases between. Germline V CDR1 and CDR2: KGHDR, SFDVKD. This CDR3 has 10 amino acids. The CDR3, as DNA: TGTGCCACCGACTGCACTGAAGCTTTCTTT. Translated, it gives CATDCTEAFF.

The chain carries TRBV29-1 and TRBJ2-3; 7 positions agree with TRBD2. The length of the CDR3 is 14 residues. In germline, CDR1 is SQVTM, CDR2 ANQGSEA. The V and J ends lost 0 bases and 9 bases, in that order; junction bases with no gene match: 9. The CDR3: CSVEDGASSGTQYF. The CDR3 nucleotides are TGCAGCGTTGAAGACGGGGCTTCTAGCGGCACGCAGTATTTT.

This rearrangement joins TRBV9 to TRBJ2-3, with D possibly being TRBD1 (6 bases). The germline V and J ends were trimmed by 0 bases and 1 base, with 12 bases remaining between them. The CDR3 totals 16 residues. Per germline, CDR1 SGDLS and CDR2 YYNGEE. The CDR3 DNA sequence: TGTGCCAGCAGCGTAGATGTGGGGGCCCGCACAGATACGCAGTATTTT. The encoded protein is CASSVDVGARTDTQYF.

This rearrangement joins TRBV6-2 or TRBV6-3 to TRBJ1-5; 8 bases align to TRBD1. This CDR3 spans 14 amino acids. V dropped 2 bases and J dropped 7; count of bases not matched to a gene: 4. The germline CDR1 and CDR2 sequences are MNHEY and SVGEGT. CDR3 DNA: TGTGCCAGCAGTTACCGACAGGGGAGCCAGCCCCAGCATTTT. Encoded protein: CASSYRQGSQPQHF.

The CDR3 reads CASSQYTGIETQYF. The CDR3 DNA is TGTGCCAGCAGCCAATACACAGGGATAGAGACCCAGTACTTC. This sequence joins TRBV3-1 (or the pseudogene TRBV3-2) and TRBJ2-5, with TRBD1 as a possible D gene (6 bases). The V gene lost 2 bases and the J gene lost 4 bases, with 11 bases spanning the gap. Germline V gene lookup returns CDR1 LGHDT and CDR2 YNNKEL (reference sequence). This CDR3 contains 14 residues.

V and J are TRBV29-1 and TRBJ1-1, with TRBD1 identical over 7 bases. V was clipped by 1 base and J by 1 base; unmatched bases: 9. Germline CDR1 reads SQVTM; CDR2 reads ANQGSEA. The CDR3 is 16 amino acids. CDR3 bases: TGCAGCGTTGAAGGATTAACACAGGGGCCGAACACTGAAGCTTTCTTT. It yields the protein CSVEGLTQGPNTEAFF.

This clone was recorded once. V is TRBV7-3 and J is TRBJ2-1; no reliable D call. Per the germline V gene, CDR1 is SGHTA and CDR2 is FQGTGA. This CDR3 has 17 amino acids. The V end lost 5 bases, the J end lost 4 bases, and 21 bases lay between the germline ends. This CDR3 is CASSPFVGSSPYNEQFF. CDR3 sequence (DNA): TGTGCCAGCAGCCCCTTTGTTGGTAGCAGCCCTTACAATGAGCAGTTCTTC.

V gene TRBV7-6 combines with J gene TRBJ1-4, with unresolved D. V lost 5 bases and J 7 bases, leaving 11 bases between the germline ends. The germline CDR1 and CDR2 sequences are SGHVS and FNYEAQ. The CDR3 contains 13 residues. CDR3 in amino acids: CASSPRLREKLFF. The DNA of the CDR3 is TGTGCCAGCAGCCCTAGACTCCGTGAAAAACTGTTTTTT.

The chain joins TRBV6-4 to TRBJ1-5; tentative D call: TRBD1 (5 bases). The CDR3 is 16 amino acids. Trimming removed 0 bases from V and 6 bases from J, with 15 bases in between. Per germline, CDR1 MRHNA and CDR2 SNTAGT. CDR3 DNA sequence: TGTGCCAGCAGTGACTCGCCGTACAGGCAAATTCAGCCCCAGCATTTT. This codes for CASSDSPYRQIQPQHF.